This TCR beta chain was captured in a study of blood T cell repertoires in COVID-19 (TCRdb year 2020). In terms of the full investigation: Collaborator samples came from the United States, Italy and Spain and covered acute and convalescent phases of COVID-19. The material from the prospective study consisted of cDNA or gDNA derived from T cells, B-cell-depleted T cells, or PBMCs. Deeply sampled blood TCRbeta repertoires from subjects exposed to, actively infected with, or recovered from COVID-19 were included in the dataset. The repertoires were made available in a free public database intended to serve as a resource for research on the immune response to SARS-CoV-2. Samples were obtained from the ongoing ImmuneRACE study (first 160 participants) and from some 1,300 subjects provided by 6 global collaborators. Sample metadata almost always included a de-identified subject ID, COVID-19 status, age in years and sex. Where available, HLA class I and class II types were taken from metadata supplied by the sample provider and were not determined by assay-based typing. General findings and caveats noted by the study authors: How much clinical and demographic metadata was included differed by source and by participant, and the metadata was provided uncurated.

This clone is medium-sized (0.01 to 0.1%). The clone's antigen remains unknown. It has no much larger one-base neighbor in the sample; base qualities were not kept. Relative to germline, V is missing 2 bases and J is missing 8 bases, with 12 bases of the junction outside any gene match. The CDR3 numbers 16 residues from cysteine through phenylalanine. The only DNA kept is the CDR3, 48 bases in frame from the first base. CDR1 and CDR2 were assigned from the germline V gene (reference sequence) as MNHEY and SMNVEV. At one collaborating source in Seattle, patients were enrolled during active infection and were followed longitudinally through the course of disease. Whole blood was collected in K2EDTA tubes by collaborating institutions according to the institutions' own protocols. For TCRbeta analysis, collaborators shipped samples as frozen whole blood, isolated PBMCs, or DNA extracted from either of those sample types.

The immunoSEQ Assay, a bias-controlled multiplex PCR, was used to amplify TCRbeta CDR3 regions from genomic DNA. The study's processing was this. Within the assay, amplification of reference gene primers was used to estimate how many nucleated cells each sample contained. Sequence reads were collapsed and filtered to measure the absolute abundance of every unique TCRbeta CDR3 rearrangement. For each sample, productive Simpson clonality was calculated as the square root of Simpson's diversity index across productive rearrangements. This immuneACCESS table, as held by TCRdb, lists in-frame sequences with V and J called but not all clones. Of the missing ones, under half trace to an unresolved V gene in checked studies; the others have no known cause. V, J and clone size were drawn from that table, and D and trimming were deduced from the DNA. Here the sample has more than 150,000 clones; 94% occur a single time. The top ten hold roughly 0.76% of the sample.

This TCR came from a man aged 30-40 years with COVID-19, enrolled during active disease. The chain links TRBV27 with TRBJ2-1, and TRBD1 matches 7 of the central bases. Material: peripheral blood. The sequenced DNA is TGTGCCAGCAGTTTAGGAGTAGTAGAGGGGGCCGATGAGCAGTTCTTC. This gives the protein CASSLGVVEGADEQFF.